These 15 T cell receptor beta chains were sequenced from one sample in a study of blood T cell repertoires in COVID-19. Some clones are missing from TCRdb's copy, which holds only in-frame ones; the method was immunoSEQ multiplex PCR. The profile covers more than 300,000 clones, with 87% appearing a single time and 10% taken by the ten largest. The sequenced sample consisted of peripheral blood. These TCRs come from a woman aged 25 to 39 with COVID-19, enrolled during active disease.

This clone is a singleton in its sample. CDR3 in amino acids: CASSSTGLSSYEQYF. The CDR3 DNA is TGTGCCAGCAGTTCGACAGGGCTTAGCTCCTACGAGCAGTACTTC. The rearrangement joins TRBV27 to TRBJ2-7, with TRBD1 matching 7 bases. Germline trimming cut 4 bases from V and 0 bases from J; bases unmatched to any gene: 6. The CDR3 has 15 amino acids. Per the germline V gene, CDR1 is MNHEY and CDR2 is SMNVEV (reference sequence).

The chain uses TRBV11-2 and TRBJ2-7, with D possibly being TRBD2 (6 bases). Germline assignment: CDR1 SGHAT and CDR2 FQNNGV. The CDR3 covers 13 residues. V dropped 4 bases and J dropped 2 bases, with 9 bases sitting between them. The CDR3 DNA follows: TGTGCCAGCAGCTGGGACTTTGCCTACGAGCAGTACTTC. Protein: CASSWDFAYEQYF.

This rearrangement joins TRBV2 to TRBJ1-5; perhaps TRBD1 as D (6 bases). Trimming stripped 6 bases from V and 2 bases from J, with 11 bases between. The V gene's germline CDR1 is SNHLY and CDR2 FYNNEI. The CDR3 totals 14 residues. The DNA for the CDR3 is TGTGCCAGCAGCGGGACAAACGGCAATCAGCCCCAGCATTTT. Translation gives CASSGTNGNQPQHF.

This chain joins TRBV6-5 and TRBJ1-3, with D hard to call. In germline, CDR1 is MNHEY, CDR2 SVGAGI. The V end was cut by 0 bases, the J end by 4 bases, with 4 bases between. This CDR3 comprises 13 residues. The DNA for the CDR3 is TGTGCCAGCAGTTACTCCGAGGGAAACACCATATATTTT. Its protein is CASSYSEGNTIYF.

The chain has TRBV3-1 (or the pseudogene TRBV3-2) and TRBJ2-7, with D maybe TRBD1 (6 bases). The CDR3 extends over 16 amino acids. Trimming removed 0 bases at V and 5 bases at J, with 17 bases between. The germline gives CDR1 LGHDT, CDR2 YNNKEL (reference sequence). The CDR3 region has the DNA TGTGCCAGCAGCCAAGACTACCGGACAGTCCGCCACGAGCAGTACTTC. Amino acids: CASSQDYRTVRHEQYF.

This clone is a singleton in its sample. The chain links TRBV6-5 to TRBJ1-5; no firm D call. The V gene lost 7 bases and the J gene lost 0 bases, with 10 bases spanning the gap. Per germline, CDR1 MNHEY and CDR2 SVGAGI. The length of the CDR3 is 14 residues. The chain's CDR3 is CASTLSYSNQPQHF. CDR3 nucleotides: TGTGCCAGCACTCTGAGTTATAGCAATCAGCCCCAGCATTTT.

This chain joins TRBV30 and TRBJ1-3; D unclear. V lost 0 bases to trimming and J lost 0 bases, with 9 bases between them. From germline, CDR1 is GTSNPN and CDR2 SVGIG (reference sequence). The CDR3 contains 15 residues. CDR3 nucleotide sequence: TGTGCCTGGAGTGTAACGCGGAGCTCTGGAAACACCATATATTTT. This gives the protein CAWSVTRSSGNTIYF.

The chain links TRBV4-3 to TRBJ2-5; the match to TRBD2 covers 15 bases. In germline, CDR1 is LGHNA, CDR2 YSLEER. The CDR3 spans 15 residues. J gave up 5 bases and V 3 bases, and 1 base lay outside the gene matches. CDR3 sequence (DNA): TGCGCCAGCAGCCAGGGGACTAGCGGGGGGGAGACCCAGTACTTC. It encodes CASSQGTSGGETQYF.

The chain has TRBV28 and TRBJ1-2; 7 bases are shared with TRBD1. This CDR3 comprises 15 residues. The germline CDR1 and CDR2 sequences are MDHEN and SYDVKM. V dropped 4 bases and J dropped 5; count of bases not matched to a gene: 10. The CDR3, as DNA: TGTGCCAGCAGTTCCAGGGGGTCCCCTCTATATGGCTACACCTTC. The encoded protein is CASSSRGSPLYGYTF.

The V and J genes are TRBV7-8 and TRBJ1-2, with D possibly TRBD1 on 5 matching bases. V was clipped by 2 bases and J by 4 bases, with 11 bases between them. The germline V gene has CDR1 SGHVS and CDR2 FQNEAQ. The CDR3 totals 14 residues. CDR3 sequence: CASSLPGMLYGYTF. Written as DNA, the CDR3 is TGTGCCAGCAGCTTACCAGGGATGCTCTATGGCTACACCTTC.

This chain connects TRBV30 to TRBJ1-1, with D tentatively TRBD1 (5 bases). This CDR3 has 14 residues. Looked up from germline, CDR1 is GTSNPN and CDR2 is SVGIG (reference sequence). Trimming left V 7 bases short and J 5 bases short, with 20 bases between. The CDR3 reads CAFTAKRGPTEAFF. The CDR3 DNA reads as TGTGCCTTTACGGCCAAAAGGGGTCCGACTGAAGCTTTCTTT.

The chain recombines TRBV19 with TRBJ2-3; D possibly corresponds to TRBD2 (5 bases). Per germline, CDR1 LNHDA and CDR2 SQIVND (reference sequence). The CDR3 runs to 14 residues. V was trimmed by 1 base and J by 2 bases, leaving 7 bases between them. The CDR3 reads CASSIGRPTDTQYF. The DNA for the CDR3 is TGTGCCAGTAGTATAGGGAGGCCCACAGATACGCAGTATTTT. The full variable domain, rest sourced from reference TRBV19 and TRBJ2-3, is DGGITQSPKYLFRKEGQNVTLSCEQNLNHDAMYWYRQDPGQGLRLIYYSQIVNDFQKGDIAEGYSVSREKKESFPLTVTSAQKNPTAFYLCASSIGRPTDTQYFGPGTRLTVL.

Only one count was recorded for this clone. The rearrangement joins TRBV6-1 to TRBJ1-5, with TRBD1 matching 7 bases. CDR3 length: 19 amino acids. V lost 1 base, J lost 7 bases, and 19 bases stayed unmatched. Germline V gene data show CDR1 as MNHNS and CDR2 as SASEGT. The CDR3 sequence is CASSEEEWAQGWMGQPQHF. The DNA of the CDR3 is TGTGCCAGCAGTGAAGAGGAATGGGCACAGGGGTGGATGGGGCAGCCCCAGCATTTT.

This chain uses TRBV6-5 with TRBJ2-7, with D maybe TRBD1 (6 bases). V was pared by 2 bases and J by 5 bases, with 10 bases between. This CDR3 has 13 residues. Germline CDR1 is MNHEY and CDR2 is SVGAGI. CDR3 DNA sequence: TGTGCCAGCAGTTACACAGGGAGCCACGAGCAGTACTTC. Residues: CASSYTGSHEQYF.

Only one count was recorded for this clone. The chain combines TRBV4-2 with TRBJ1-1; TRBD1 agrees at 10 bases. The V gene end was trimmed by 6 bases and the J gene end by 2 bases; junction bases not matched to a gene: 6. CDR3 size: 15 residues. The germline gives CDR1 LGHNA, CDR2 YNFKEQ. CDR3 sequence: CASRTGQGVNTEAFF. In DNA form, the CDR3 reads TGTGCCAGCAGGACCGGACAGGGGGTAAACACTGAAGCTTTCTTT.